This TCR beta chain was recovered during a study of CD8 T cells in ankylosing spondylitis. Study-wide findings and caveats: Disease-linked clones reportedly concentrated significantly in matched ankylosing spondylitis synovial fluid. Reactive arthritis synovial fluid and blood were previously reported to contain some motif variants. Characteristic of ankylosing spondylitis blood, it appeared, was a TCR beta motif comprising several highly homologous variants.

This clonotype was observed a few times. The antigen remains unidentified. One entry per CDR3 protein results from TCRdb running MiXCR on the 5' RACE reads. The data show 250,000 to 300,000 distinct CDR3 sequences, with roughly 18% seen just once and around a third held by the top ten. V dropped 5 bases and J dropped 7 bases, with 11 bases sitting between them. CDR3 size: 13 residues. The V gene's germline CDR1 is SEHNR and CDR2 FQNEAQ (reference sequence). Sequences were obtained from blood, either unsorted or a sorted T cell fraction (not recorded which). The chain joins TRBV7-9 to TRBJ2-2, with D perhaps given as TRBD1 or TRBD2 (5 bases each). The TCR comes from a male donor with ankylosing spondylitis or in good health (not recorded which). The CDR3 DNA reads TGTGCCAGCAGCCTAGGGGACGGCGGGGAGCTGTTTTTT. Residues: CASSLGDGGELFF.